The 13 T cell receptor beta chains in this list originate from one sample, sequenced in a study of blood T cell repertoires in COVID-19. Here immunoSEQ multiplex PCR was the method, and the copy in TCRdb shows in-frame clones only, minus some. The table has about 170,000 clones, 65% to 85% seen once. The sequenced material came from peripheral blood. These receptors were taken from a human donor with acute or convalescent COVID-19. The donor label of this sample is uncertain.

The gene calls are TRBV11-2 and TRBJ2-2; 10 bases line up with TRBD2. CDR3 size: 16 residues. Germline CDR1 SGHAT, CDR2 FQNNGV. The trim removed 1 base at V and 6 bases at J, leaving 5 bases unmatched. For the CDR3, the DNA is TGTGCCAGCAGCTTAGGAAGCGGGAGGGGGGCCGGGGAGCTGTTTTTT. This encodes CASSLGSGRGAGELFF.

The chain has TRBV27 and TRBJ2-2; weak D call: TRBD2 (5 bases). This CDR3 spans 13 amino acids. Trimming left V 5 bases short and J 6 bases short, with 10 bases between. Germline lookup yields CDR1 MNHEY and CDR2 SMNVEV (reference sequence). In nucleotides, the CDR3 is TGTGCCAGCAGTGGACTTGTTCCCGGGGAGCTGTTTTTT. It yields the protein CASSGLVPGELFF.

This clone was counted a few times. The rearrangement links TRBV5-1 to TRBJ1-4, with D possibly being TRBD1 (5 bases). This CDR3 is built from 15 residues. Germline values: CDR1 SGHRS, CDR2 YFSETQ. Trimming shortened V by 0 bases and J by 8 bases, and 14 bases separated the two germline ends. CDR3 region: CASSLEGIPQEKLFF. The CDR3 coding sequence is TGCGCCAGCAGCTTGGAGGGGATCCCTCAAGAAAAACTGTTTTTT.

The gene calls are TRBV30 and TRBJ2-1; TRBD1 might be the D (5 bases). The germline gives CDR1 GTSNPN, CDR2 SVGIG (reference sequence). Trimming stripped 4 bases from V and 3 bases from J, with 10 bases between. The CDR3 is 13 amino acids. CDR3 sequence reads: CAWIGENYNEQFF. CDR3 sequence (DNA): TGTGCCTGGATAGGGGAAAACTACAATGAGCAGTTCTTC.

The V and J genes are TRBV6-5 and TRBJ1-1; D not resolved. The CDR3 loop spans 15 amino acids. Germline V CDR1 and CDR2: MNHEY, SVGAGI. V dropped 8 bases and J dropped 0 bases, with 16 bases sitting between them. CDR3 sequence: CASRRGESMNTEAFF. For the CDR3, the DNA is TGTGCCAGCCGTCGGGGAGAGTCCATGAACACTGAAGCTTTCTTT.

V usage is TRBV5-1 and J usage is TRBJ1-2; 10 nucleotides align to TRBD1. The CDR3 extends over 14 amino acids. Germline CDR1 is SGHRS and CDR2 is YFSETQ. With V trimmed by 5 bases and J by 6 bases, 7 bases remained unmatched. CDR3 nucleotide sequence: TGCGCCAGCAGACCCCCGGGGACAGGGGATGGCTACACCTTC. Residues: CASRPPGTGDGYTF.

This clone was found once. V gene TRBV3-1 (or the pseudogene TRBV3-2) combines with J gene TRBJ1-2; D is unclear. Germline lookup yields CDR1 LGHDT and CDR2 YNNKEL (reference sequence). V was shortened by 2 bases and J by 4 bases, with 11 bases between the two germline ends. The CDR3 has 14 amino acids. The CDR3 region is CASSQMFGSYGYTF. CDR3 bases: TGTGCCAGCAGCCAAATGTTTGGTAGCTATGGCTACACCTTC.

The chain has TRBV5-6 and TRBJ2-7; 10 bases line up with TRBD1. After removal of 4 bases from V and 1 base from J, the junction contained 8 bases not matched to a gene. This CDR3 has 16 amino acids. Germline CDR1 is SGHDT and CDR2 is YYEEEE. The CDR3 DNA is TGTGCCAGCAGCCGAGACAGGGGGCTGGGGTCCTACGAGCAGTACTTC. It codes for CASSRDRGLGSYEQYF.

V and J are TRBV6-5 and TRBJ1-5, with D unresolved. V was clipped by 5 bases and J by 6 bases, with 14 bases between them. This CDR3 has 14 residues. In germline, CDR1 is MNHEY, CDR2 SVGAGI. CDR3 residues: CASSNGFDAQPQHF. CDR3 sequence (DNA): TGTGCCAGCAGTAACGGGTTTGATGCTCAGCCCCAGCATTTT.

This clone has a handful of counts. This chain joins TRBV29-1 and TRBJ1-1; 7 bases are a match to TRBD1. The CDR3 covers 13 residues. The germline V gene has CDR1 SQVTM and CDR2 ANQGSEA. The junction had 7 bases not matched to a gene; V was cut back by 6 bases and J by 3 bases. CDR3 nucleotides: TGCAGCGTAAGACAGGGTCGGTACACTGAAGCTTTCTTT. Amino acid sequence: CSVRQGRYTEAFF.

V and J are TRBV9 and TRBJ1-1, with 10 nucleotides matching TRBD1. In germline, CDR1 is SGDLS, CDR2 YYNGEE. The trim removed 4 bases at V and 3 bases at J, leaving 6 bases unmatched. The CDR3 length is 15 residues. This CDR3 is CASSQAGQGDTEAFF. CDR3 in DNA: TGTGCCAGCAGCCAAGCCGGACAGGGGGACACTGAAGCTTTCTTT.

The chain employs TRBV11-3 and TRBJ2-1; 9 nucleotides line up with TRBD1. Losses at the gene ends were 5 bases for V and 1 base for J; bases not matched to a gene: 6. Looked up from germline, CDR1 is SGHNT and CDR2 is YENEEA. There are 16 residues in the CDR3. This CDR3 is CASSLTGTGSYNEQFF. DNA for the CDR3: TGTGCCAGCAGCCTCACTGGGACAGGGTCCTACAATGAGCAGTTCTTC.

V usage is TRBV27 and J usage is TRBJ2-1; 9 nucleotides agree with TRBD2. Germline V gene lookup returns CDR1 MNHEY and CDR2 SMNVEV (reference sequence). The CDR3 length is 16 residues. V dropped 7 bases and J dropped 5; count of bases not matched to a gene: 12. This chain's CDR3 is CASTPLQLAGNNEQFF. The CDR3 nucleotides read TGTGCCAGCACCCCACTCCAGCTAGCGGGGAACAATGAGCAGTTCTTC.